These 5 T cell receptor beta chains share one sample of origin, sequenced in a study of beta chain features in type 1 diabetes. Investigators reverse transcribed all isolated RNA, so they sequenced expressed TCRB transcripts. This table comes from immunoSEQ multiplex PCR, and its TCRdb copy is limited to in-frame clones, with some not included. The sample contains about 40,000 clones, 45% to 50% of which appear only once. Sequenced input: central memory CD4+ T cells from blood. These receptors all stem from a woman in her late teens or twenties in good health.

The gene calls are TRBV15 and TRBJ2-7, with D possibly being TRBD1 (5 bases). The CDR3 totals 14 residues. CDR1 is LNHNV and CDR2 is YYDKDF in the germline V gene (reference sequence). With 0 bases removed from V and 4 bases from J, the gap between germline ends came to 10 bases. CDR3 region: CATSRDEGDYEQYF. The CDR3 DNA follows: TGTGCCACCAGCAGAGATGAAGGGGATTACGAGCAGTACTTC.

The chain couples TRBV2 to TRBJ2-3; no reliable D call. CDR1 and CDR2 from the germline V gene are SNHLY and FYNNEI. V lost 4 bases and J 2 bases, leaving 4 bases between the germline ends. The CDR3 loop spans 12 amino acids. The chain's CDR3 is CASSAYTDTQYF. The CDR3 DNA reads TGTGCCAGCAGTGCGTACACAGATACGCAGTATTTT. Looking up the rest from reference TRBV2 and TRBJ2-3 gives the full variable domain: EPEVTQTPSHQVTQMGQEVILRCVPISNHLYFYWYRQILGQKVEFLVSFYNNEISEKSEIFDDQFSVERPDGSNFTLKIRSTKLEDSAMYFCASSAYTDTQYFGPGTRLTVL.

The DNA of the CDR3 is TGCGCCAGCAGCTTGGGTTCTTGGTCGGGCCAAGAGACCCAGTACTTC. Its protein product is CASSLGSWSGQETQYF. This chain connects TRBV5-1 to TRBJ2-5; D is undetermined. The CDR3 totals 16 residues. V lost 0 bases and J lost 1, with 13 bases in between. Germline loops: CDR1 SGHRS, CDR2 YFSETQ.

This clone came up once. The CDR3 here is CASSLANYGYTF. The CDR3 DNA is TGCGCCAGCAGTTTAGCTAACTATGGCTACACCTTC. The V gene is TRBV10-2, the J gene TRBJ1-2; D is ambiguous. This CDR3 is 12 amino acids long. Trimming shortened V by 5 bases and J by 0 bases, and 4 bases separated the two germline ends. Germline-derived CDR1 and CDR2 are WSHSY and SAAADI.

The chain couples TRBV9 to TRBJ2-1; 9 bases map to TRBD2. This CDR3 comprises 16 residues. Germline CDR1 and CDR2: SGDLS and YYNGEE. Losses at the gene ends were 0 bases for V and 9 bases for J; bases not matched to a gene: 10. Here the CDR3 reads CASSVDGSGGILEQFF. The CDR3 coding sequence is TGTGCCAGCAGCGTAGACGGTAGCGGGGGCATACTTGAGCAGTTCTTC.